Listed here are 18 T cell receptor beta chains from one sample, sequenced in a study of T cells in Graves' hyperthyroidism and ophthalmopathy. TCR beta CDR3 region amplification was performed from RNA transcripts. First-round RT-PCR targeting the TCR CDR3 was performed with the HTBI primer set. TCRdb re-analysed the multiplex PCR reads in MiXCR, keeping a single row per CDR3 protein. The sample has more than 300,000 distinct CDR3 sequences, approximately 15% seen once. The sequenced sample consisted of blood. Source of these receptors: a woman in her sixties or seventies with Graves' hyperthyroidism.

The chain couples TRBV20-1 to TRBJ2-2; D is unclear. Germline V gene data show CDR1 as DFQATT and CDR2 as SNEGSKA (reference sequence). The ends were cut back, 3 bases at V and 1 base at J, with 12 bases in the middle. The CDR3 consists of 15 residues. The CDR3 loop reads CSARNQRGNTGELFF. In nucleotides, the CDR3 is TGCAGTGCTAGGAACCAGCGAGGGAACACCGGGGAGCTGTTTTTT.

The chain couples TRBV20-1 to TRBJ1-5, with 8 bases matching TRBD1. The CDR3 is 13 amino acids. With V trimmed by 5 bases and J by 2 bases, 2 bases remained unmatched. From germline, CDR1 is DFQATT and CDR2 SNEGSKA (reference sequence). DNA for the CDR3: TGCAGTGCTGGGACAGGTCGCAATCAGCCCCAGCATTTT. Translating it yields CSAGTGRNQPQHF.

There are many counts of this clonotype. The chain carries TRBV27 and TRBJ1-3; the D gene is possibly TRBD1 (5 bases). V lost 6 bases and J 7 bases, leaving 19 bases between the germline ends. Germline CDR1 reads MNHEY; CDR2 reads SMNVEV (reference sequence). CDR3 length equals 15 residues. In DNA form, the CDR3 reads TGTGCCAGCAGGACCCTTAGCGAGGGGACCAACACCATATATTTT. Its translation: CASRTLSEGTNTIYF.

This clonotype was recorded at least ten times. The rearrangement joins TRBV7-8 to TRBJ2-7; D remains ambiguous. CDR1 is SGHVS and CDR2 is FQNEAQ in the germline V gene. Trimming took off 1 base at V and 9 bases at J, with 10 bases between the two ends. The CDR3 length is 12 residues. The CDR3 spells CASSLDLTRQYF. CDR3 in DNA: TGTGCCAGCAGCTTAGACTTAACACGGCAGTACTTC.

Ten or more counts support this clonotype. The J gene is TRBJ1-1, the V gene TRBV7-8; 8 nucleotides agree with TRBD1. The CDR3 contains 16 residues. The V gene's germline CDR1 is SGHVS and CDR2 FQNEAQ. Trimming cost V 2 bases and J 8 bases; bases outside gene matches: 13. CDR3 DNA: TGTGCCAGCAGCTTACTAAATTGGGACAGGAAAGGGGAAGCTTTCTTT. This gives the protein CASSLLNWDRKGEAFF.

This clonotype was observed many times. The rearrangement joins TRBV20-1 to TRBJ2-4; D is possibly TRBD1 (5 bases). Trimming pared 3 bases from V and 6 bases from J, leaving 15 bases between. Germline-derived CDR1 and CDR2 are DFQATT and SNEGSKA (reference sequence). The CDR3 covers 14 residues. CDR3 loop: CSASQGIVGNIQYF. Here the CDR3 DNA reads TGCAGTGCTAGCCAGGGAATAGTGGGAAACATTCAGTACTTC.

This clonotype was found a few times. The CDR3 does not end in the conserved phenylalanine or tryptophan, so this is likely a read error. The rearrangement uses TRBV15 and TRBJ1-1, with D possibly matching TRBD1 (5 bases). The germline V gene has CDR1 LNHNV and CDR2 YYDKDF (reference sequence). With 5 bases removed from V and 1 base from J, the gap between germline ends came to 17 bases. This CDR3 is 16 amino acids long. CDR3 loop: CATSGTRPHGNTEAFS. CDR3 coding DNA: TGTGCCACCAGCGGGACTCGGCCACACGGGAACACTGAAGCTTTCTCT.

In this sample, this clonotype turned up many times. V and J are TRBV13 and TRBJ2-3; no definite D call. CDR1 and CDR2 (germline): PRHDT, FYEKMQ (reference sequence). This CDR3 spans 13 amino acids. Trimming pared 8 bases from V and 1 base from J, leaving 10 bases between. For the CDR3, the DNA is TGTGCCAGCGGTGAATGGGGCACAGATACGCAGTATTTT. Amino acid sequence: CASGEWGTDTQYF.

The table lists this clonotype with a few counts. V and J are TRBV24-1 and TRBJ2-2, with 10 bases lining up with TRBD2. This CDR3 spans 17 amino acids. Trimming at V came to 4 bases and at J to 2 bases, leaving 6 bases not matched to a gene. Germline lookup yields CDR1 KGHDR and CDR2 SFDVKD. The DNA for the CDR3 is TGTGCCACCAGTGACCCTGCTAGCGGGAGTAACACCGGGGAGCTGTTTTTT. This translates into CATSDPASGSNTGELFF.

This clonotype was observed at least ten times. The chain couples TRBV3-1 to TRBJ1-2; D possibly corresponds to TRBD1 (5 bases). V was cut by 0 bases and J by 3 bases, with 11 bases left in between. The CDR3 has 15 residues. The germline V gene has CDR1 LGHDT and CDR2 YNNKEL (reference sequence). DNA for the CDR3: TGTGCCAGCAGCCAAGATAGGGGCAGCTACTATGGCTACACCTTC. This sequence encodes CASSQDRGSYYGYTF.

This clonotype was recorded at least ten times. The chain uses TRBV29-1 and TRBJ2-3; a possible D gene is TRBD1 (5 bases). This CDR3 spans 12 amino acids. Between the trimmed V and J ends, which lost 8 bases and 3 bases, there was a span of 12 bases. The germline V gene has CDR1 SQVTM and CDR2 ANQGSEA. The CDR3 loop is CSTLTETDTQYF. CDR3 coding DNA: TGCAGCACTTTGACAGAGACAGATACGCAGTATTTT.

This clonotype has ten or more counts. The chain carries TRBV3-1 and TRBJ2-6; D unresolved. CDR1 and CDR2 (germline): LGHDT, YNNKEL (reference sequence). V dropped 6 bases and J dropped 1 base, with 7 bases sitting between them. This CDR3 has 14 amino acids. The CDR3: CASSTGSGANVLTF. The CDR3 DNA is TGTGCCAGCAGTACGGGTTCTGGGGCCAACGTCCTGACTTTC.

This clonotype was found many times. CDR3 in amino acids: CSARSGSQETQYF. DNA of the CDR3: TGCAGTGCTAGGTCAGGGAGCCAAGAGACCCAGTACTTC. The V and J genes are TRBV20-1 and TRBJ2-5; D tentatively fits TRBD1 or TRBD2 (5 bases each). The CDR3 runs 13 residues. Germline CDR1 DFQATT, CDR2 SNEGSKA (reference sequence). V was pared by 3 bases and J by 1 base, with 9 bases between.

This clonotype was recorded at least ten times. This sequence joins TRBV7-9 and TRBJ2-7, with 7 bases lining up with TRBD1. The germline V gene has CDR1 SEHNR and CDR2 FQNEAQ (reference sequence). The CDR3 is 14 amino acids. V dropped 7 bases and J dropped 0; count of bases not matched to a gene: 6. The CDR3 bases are TGTGCCAGCACCTCGACAGGGTCCTCCTACGAGCAGTACTTC. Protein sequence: CASTSTGSSYEQYF.

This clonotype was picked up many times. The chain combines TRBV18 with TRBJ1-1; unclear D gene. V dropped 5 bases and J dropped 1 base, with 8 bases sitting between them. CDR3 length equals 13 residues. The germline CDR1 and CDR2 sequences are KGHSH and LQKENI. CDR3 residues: CASSARQNTEAFF. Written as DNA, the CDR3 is TGTGCCAGCTCAGCAAGACAGAACACTGAAGCTTTCTTT.

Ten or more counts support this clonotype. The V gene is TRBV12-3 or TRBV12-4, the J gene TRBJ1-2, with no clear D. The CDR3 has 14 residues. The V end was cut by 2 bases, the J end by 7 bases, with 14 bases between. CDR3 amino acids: CASSLRSVLRGYTF. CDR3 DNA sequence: TGTGCCAGCAGTTTACGATCTGTTTTACGTGGCTACACCTTC.

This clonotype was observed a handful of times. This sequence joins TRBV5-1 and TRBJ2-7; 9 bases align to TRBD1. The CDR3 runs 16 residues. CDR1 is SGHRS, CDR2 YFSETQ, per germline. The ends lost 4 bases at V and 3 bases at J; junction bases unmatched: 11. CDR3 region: CASSGRAGTGNYEQYF. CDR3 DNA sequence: TGCGCCAGCAGCGGGCGGGCTGGGACAGGGAACTACGAGCAGTACTTC.

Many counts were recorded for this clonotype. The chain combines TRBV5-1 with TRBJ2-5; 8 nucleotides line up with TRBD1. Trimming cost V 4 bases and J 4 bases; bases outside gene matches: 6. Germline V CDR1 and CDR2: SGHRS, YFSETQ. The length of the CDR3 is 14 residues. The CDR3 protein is CASSTDREAETQYF. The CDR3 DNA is TGCGCCAGCAGCACGGACAGGGAAGCAGAGACCCAGTACTTC.